This T cell receptor (beta chain) was sequenced for a study of blood T cell repertoires in COVID-19. Trimming pared 0 bases from V and 4 bases from J, leaving 15 bases between. Germline lookup yields CDR1 LGHDT and CDR2 YNNKEL (reference sequence). The CDR3 contains 16 residues. Generated by immunoSEQ multiplex PCR, the TCRdb table keeps only in-frame clones and is missing some. The table records tens of thousands of clones, about 83% of them present only once. Sequencing was performed on peripheral blood. J is TRBJ1-1 and V is TRBV3-1 (or the pseudogene TRBV3-2); D is undetermined. The sequence came from a woman in her 70s with acute or convalescent COVID-19. The CDR3 spells CASSQDTRGRGTEAFF. The CDR3 DNA sequence: TGTGCCAGCAGCCAAGATACCCGGGGTCGGGGCACTGAAGCTTTCTTT.